The present T cell receptor beta chain was sequenced within a study of T cell responses to AZD1222 COVID-19 vaccine. Concerning this clone itself: Its antigen is still unknown.

Study results and limitations: Among the donors, most were white British and more were female, and clonal diversity was possibly underestimated. In the spike-specific TCR repertoire, nearly half reportedly target unmutated variant regions.

This CDR3 is built from 14 residues. Per the germline V gene, CDR1 is SQVTM and CDR2 is ANQGSEA. V lost 3 bases and J lost 6; bases outside the gene matches: 5. Repertoires were generated with immunoSEQ multiplex PCR, while TCRdb's copy carries only in-frame clones and drops some. The table shows about 18,000 clones, with 85% to 90% occurring only once. The source was peripheral blood, collected 28 days after the second AZD1222 dose. The origin of this receptor is an adult who received the AZD1222 COVID-19 vaccine. This chain connects TRBV29-1 to TRBJ1-2; 12 positions match TRBD1. The chain's CDR3 is CSVDLGTGGDGYTF. Written as DNA, the CDR3 is TGCAGCGTTGATCTAGGGACAGGGGGCGATGGCTACACCTTC.